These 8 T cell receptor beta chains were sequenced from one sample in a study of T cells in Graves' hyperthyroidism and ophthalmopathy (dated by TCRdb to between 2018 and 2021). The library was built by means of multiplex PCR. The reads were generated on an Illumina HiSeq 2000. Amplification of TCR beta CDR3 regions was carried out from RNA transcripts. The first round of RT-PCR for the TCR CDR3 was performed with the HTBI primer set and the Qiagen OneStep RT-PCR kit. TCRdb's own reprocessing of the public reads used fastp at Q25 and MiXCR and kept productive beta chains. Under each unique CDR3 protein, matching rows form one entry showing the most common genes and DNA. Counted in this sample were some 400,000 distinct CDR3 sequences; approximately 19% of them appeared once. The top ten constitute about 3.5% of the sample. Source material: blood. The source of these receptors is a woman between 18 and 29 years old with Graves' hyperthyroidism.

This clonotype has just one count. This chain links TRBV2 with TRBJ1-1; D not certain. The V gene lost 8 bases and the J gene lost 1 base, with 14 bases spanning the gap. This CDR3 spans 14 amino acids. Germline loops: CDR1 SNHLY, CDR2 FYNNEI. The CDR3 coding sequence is TGTGCCAGCTATCGTTCCCCGAGGAACACTGAAGCTTTCTTT. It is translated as CASYRSPRNTEAFF.

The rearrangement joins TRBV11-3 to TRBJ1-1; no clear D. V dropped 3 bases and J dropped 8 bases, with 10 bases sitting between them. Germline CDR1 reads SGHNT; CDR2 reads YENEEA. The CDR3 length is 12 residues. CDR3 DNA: TGTGCCAGCAGCTTGGAAAACGGCGAAGCTTTCTTT. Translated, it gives CASSLENGEAFF.

The CDR3: CASTHYGGNQPQHF. The CDR3 nucleotides read TGTGCCAGCACCCACTACGGGGGTAATCAGCCCCAGCATTTT. This chain uses TRBV12-3 or TRBV12-4 with TRBJ1-5, with D maybe TRBD1 (5 bases). V lost 7 bases and J 4 bases, leaving 14 bases between the germline ends. The CDR3 consists of 14 residues.

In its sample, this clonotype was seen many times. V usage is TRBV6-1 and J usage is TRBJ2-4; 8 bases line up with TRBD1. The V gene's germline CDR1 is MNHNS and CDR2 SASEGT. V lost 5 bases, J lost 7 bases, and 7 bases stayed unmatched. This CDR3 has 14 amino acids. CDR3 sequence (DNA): TGTGCCAGCAGTCATGGACAGGGCGGGAACATTCAGTACTTC. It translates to CASSHGQGGNIQYF.

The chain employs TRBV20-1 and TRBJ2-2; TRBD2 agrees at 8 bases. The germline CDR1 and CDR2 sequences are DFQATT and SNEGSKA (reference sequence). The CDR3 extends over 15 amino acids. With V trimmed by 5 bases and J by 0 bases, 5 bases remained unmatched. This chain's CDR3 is CSALRLATNTGELFF. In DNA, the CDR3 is TGCAGTGCTTTGAGACTAGCGACGAACACCGGGGAGCTGTTTTTT.

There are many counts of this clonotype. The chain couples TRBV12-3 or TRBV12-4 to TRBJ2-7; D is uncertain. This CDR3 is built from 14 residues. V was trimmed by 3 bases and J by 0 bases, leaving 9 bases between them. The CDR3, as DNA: TGTGCCAGCAGTTTGGCAGGAAACTCCTACGAGCAGTACTTC. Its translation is CASSLAGNSYEQYF.

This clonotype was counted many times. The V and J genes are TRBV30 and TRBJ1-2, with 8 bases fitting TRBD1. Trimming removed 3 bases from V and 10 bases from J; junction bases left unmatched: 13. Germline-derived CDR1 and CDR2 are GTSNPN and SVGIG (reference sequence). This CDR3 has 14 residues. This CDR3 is CAWSRAGTGQIYTF. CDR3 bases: TGTGCCTGGAGCCGAGCCGGGACAGGTCAGATCTACACCTTC.

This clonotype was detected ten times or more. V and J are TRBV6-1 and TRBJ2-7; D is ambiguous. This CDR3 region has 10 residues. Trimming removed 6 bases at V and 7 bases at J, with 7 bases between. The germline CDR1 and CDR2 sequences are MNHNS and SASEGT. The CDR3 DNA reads TGTGCCAGCAGCTACACAGAGCAGTACTTC. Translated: CASSYTEQYF.